This TCR beta chain was retrieved from a study of T cell responses to AZD1222 COVID-19 vaccine. General study results and limits: White British donors predominated, females outnumbered males, and clonal diversity was possibly underestimated. At baseline, seropositivity was found in only six or seven AZD1222 recipients. Repertoires were collected only later (after the peak T cell response had occurred).

Second-dose groups at about 4 or about 12 weeks were pooled. Sequencing used immunoSEQ multiplex PCR; TCRdb keeps in-frame clones, though not all of them. The sample holds about 160,000 clones; 70% to 90% are singletons and the top ten take roughly 4%. Worth noting for this clone: The antigen remains undetermined.

The length of the CDR3 is 14 residues. Trimming shortened V by 1 base and J by 8 bases, and 12 bases separated the two germline ends. CDR1 SGHRS and CDR2 YFSETQ come from the germline V gene. The chain links TRBV5-1 to TRBJ2-2, with D tentatively TRBD2 (5 bases). This specimen consisted of peripheral blood, obtained 28 days after the second AZD1222 dose. The sequence derives from an adult who received the AZD1222 COVID-19 vaccine. The DNA of the CDR3 is TGCGCCAGCAGCTTGATGACTATGGGAGGGGAGCTGTTTTTT. Its translation is CASSLMTMGGELFF.